A selection of T cell receptor beta chains follows, all from one sample in a study of cytomegalovirus exposure and HLA in healthy donors. Method: immunoSEQ multiplex PCR; TCRdb's copy keeps in-frame clones and lacks some. Among 110,000 to 150,000 clones listed, about 75% were seen once. The sequenced sample was PBMCs. The receptors come from a man aged 40-49 years in good health and CMV-seronegative. CDR3s include the opening cysteine and the closing phenylalanine or tryptophan. The D gene is left open where the match is weak. Size is omitted from some rows. Given values are once, few, many or a class for expanded clones.

j_call d_call clone_size v_call cdr3_aa cdr3_nt
TRBJ2-7 NA NA TRBV20-1 CSARPTYEQYF TGCAGTGCTAGGCCTACCTACGAGCAGTACTTC
TRBJ2-1 TRBD1 NA TRBV15 CATSRELTGVHRNEQFF TGTGCCACCAGCAGAGAATTAACAGGGGTTCACCGGAATGAGCAGTTCTTC
TRBJ1-1 NA NA TRBV5-4 CASSLAWNTEAFF TGTGCCAGCAGCTTGGCCTGGAACACTGAAGCTTTCTTT
TRBJ2-2 NA NA TRBV19 CASNWGGGTGELFF TGTGCCAGTAACTGGGGAGGAGGGACCGGGGAGCTGTTTTTT
TRBJ1-1 NA NA TRBV4-1 CASSQTMDSLGYEAFF TGCGCCAGCAGCCAGACTATGGACTCCCTGGGTTATGAAGCTTTCTTT
TRBJ2-1 NA NA TRBV13 CASSTRQAARHNEQFF TGTGCCAGCAGCACACGACAAGCCGCACGCCACAATGAGCAGTTCTTC
TRBJ1-4 TRBD1 NA TRBV7-6 CASSSRQGATNEKLFF TGTGCCAGCAGCTCCAGACAGGGAGCAACTAATGAAAAACTGTTTTTT
TRBJ1-1 NA NA TRBV19 CASSIRTGGPGTEAFF TGTGCCAGTAGTATTCGGACTGGGGGCCCGGGGACTGAAGCTTTCTTT
TRBJ2-7 NA NA TRBV2 CASSARVGGGVYEQYF TGTGCCAGCAGTGCCCGCGTAGGCGGTGGTGTCTACGAGCAGTACTTC
TRBJ1-5 TRBD1 NA TRBV19 CASSFIDRGGNQPQHF TGTGCCAGTAGTTTTATTGACAGGGGAGGGAATCAGCCCCAGCATTTT
TRBJ2-1 NA NA TRBV7-2 CASSLAPGGGQFF TGTGCCAGCAGCTTAGCTCCGGGGGGCGGGCAGTTCTTC
TRBJ1-6 TRBD1 NA TRBV28 CASSFRDRGPNSPLHF TGTGCCAGCAGTTTTCGGGACAGGGGTCCTAATTCACCCCTCCACTTT
TRBJ1-5 TRBD1 NA TRBV2 CASTQGGQGYQPQHF TGTGCCAGCACCCAAGGGGGACAGGGGTATCAGCCCCAGCATTTT
TRBJ2-7 NA few TRBV6-5 CASSYSRGGYEQYF TGTGCCAGCAGTTACTCGAGAGGGGGCTACGAGCAGTACTTC
TRBJ1-1 NA NA TRBV18 CASSPVPWNTEAFF TGTGCCAGCTCCCCAGTTCCGTGGAACACTGAAGCTTTCTTT
TRBJ2-1 NA NA TRBV21-1 CASSPSYNEQFF TGTGCCAGCAGCCCTTCCTACAATGAGCAGTTCTTC
TRBJ2-7 NA NA TRBV5-4 CASSPLGSGGPYEQYF TGTGCCAGCAGCCCGCTGGGATCCGGGGGACCCTACGAGCAGTACTTC
TRBJ2-3 NA NA TRBV5-1 CASQQGPEGGTQYF TGCGCCAGCCAACAGGGGCCCGAGGGAGGTACGCAGTATTTT
TRBJ1-1 NA NA TRBV19 CASSIGYREPEAFF TGTGCCAGTAGTATAGGGTACAGGGAGCCCGAAGCTTTCTTT
TRBJ2-6 NA NA TRBV7-9 CASTSIQGPAGANVLTF TGTGCCAGCACAAGTATCCAGGGCCCGGCTGGGGCCAACGTCCTGACTTTC
TRBJ1-5 TRBD1 NA TRBV19 CASSIGTGNQPQHF TGTGCCAGTAGTATAGGGACAGGGAATCAGCCCCAGCATTTT
TRBJ2-7 NA NA TRBV7-6 CASSLGSLSYEQYF TGTGCCAGCAGCTTAGGGTCCCTCTCCTACGAGCAGTACTTC
TRBJ2-1 TRBD1 NA TRBV7-8 CASSFGTAYNEQFF TGTGCCAGCAGCTTCGGGACAGCCTACAATGAGCAGTTCTTC
TRBJ2-7 NA NA TRBV6-6 CASSYRRSSYEQYF TGTGCCAGCAGTTACCGACGGAGCTCCTACGAGCAGTACTTC
TRBJ2-2 NA once TRBV28 CASSYQGSGELFF TGTGCCAGCAGTTATCAGGGGTCCGGGGAGCTGTTTTTT
TRBJ1-1 NA NA TRBV19 CASGLWRNTEAFF TGTGCCAGTGGTTTGTGGAGGAACACTGAAGCTTTCTTT
TRBJ2-3 NA NA TRBV4-3 CASSQEPGLNTDTQYF TGCGCCAGCAGCCAGGAACCGGGACTGAACACAGATACGCAGTATTTT
TRBJ1-5 NA few TRBV10-3 CAISLYSNQPQHF TGTGCCATCAGTCTTTATAGCAATCAGCCCCAGCATTTT
TRBJ2-2 TRBD2 NA TRBV5-1 CASSPQLAGVNTGELFF TGCGCCAGCAGCCCTCAACTAGCGGGGGTCAACACCGGGGAGCTGTTTTTT
TRBJ2-5 TRBD2 NA TRBV7-3 CASSSGSGGTVETQYF TGTGCCAGCAGCTCGGGGAGCGGGGGTACTGTGGAGACCCAGTACTTC
TRBJ2-5 NA once TRBV11-1 CASSLDNAFQETQYF TGTGCCAGCAGCCTGGACAATGCCTTCCAAGAGACCCAGTACTTC
TRBJ2-7 NA NA TRBV9 CASSVGDYEQYF TGTGCCAGCAGCGTAGGAGACTACGAGCAGTACTTC
TRBJ1-1 TRBD1 NA TRBV5-6 CASSFGDRAEAFF TGTGCCAGCAGTTTTGGGGACAGGGCTGAAGCTTTCTTT
TRBJ2-7 NA NA TRBV7-9 CASSLRHPHGSYEQYF TGTGCCAGCAGCTTGCGCCACCCTCATGGCTCCTACGAGCAGTACTTC
TRBJ1-4 NA NA TRBV5-1 CATRAGAPNEKLFF TGCGCCACCCGCGCAGGGGCACCTAATGAAAAACTGTTTTTT
TRBJ1-4 TRBD1 NA TRBV2 CASQAPGQGPNEKLFF TGTGCCAGCCAAGCTCCGGGACAGGGGCCTAATGAAAAACTGTTTTTT
TRBJ1-1 NA NA TRBV5-4 CASSLGREAFF TGTGCCAGCAGCTTGGGTCGTGAAGCTTTCTTT
TRBJ1-4 NA few TRBV11-2 CASSPEGGRGEKLFF TGTGCCAGCAGCCCCGAGGGCGGGAGGGGTGAAAAACTGTTTTTT
TRBJ1-5 TRBD1 NA TRBV9 CASSARDGTGEYSNQPQHF TGTGCCAGCAGCGCCAGGGACGGGACAGGGGAATATAGCAATCAGCCCCAGCATTTT
TRBJ1-1 TRBD1 NA TRBV29-1 CSVEVTGEGEAFF TGCAGCGTAGAGGTGACAGGGGAGGGTGAAGCTTTCTTT
TRBJ1-5 NA NA TRBV19 CASQSDTAQPQHF TGTGCCAGTCAGTCGGACACTGCGCAGCCCCAGCATTTT
TRBJ2-3 TRBD1 NA TRBV11-2 CASSLSAGGETDTQYF TGTGCCAGCAGCTTGTCGGCAGGGGGCGAAACAGATACGCAGTATTTT
TRBJ1-5 TRBD1 few TRBV2 CASSVQTGGGQPQHF TGTGCCAGCAGTGTCCAAACAGGAGGGGGCCAGCCCCAGCATTTT
TRBJ1-3 NA NA TRBV4-1 CASSRFKNFQSGSGNTIYF TGCGCCAGCAGCCGCTTTAAGAATTTTCAGTCAGGCTCTGGAAACACCATATATTTT
TRBJ2-2 NA NA TRBV5-4 CAMFTGLANTGELFF TGTGCCATGTTTACGGGACTCGCGAACACCGGGGAGCTGTTTTTT
TRBJ2-2 TRBD2 NA TRBV19 CASSKRLAGDTGELFF TGTGCCAGTAGTAAGCGACTAGCGGGGGACACCGGGGAGCTGTTTTTT
TRBJ2-1 NA once TRBV5-1 CASSNQGDEQFF TGCGCCAGCAGCAACCAGGGCGATGAGCAGTTCTTC
TRBJ1-1 NA once TRBV29-1 CSADRSIKNTEAFF TGCAGCGCAGATAGGAGCATCAAGAACACTGAAGCTTTCTTT
TRBJ1-2 NA once TRBV6-1 CASILGGANYGYTF TGTGCCAGCATATTAGGGGGAGCTAACTATGGCTACACCTTC
TRBJ2-7 NA NA TRBV19 CASSPHGTLGGLEQYF TGTGCCAGTAGTCCCCACGGGACACTGGGAGGGCTCGAGCAGTACTTC
TRBJ2-2 TRBD2 once TRBV7-7 CASSPRTSEGTGELFF TGTGCCAGCAGCCCGAGGACTAGCGAAGGAACCGGGGAGCTGTTTTTT
TRBJ2-7 TRBD2 NA TRBV5-1 CASSFQAGTAEQYF TGCGCCAGCAGCTTTCAAGCGGGGACCGCCGAGCAGTACTTC
TRBJ1-6 TRBD1 NA TRBV2 CASIGTVLSPLHF TGTGCCAGCATCGGGACAGTCCTCTCACCCCTCCACTTT
TRBJ2-3 TRBD2 NA TRBV4-1 CASSQETLAGGTDTQYF TGCGCCAGCAGCCAAGAAACCCTAGCGGGGGGGACAGATACGCAGTATTTT
TRBJ2-7 NA NA TRBV7-8 CASSLVMGAEYEQYF TGTGCCAGCAGCTTAGTGATGGGAGCTGAGTACGAGCAGTACTTC